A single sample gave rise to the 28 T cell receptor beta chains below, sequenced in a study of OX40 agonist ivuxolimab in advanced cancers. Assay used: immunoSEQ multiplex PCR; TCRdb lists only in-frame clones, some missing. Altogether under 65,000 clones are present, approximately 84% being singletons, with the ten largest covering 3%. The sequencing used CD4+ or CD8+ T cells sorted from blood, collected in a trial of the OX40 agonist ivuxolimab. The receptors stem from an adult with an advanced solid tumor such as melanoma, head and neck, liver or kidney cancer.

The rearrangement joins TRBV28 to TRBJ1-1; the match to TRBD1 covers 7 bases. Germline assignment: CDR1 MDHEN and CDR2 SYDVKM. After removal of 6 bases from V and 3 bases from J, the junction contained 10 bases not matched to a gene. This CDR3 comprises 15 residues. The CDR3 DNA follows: TGTGCCAGCAGCCTCAGAGGGGGCGTAGACACTGAAGCTTTCTTT. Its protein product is CASSLRGGVDTEAFF.

For the CDR3, the DNA is TGTGCCAGCAGCTTTTCCCGGGCTACAGGCGAGCAGTACTTC. Amino acids: CASSFSRATGEQYF. The V gene is TRBV11-2, the J gene TRBJ2-7, with a tentative D call TRBD1 (5 bases). CDR3 length equals 14 residues. V shed 3 bases and J shed 6 bases, with 15 bases lying between them. The germline V gene encodes CDR1 SGHAT and CDR2 FQNNGV.

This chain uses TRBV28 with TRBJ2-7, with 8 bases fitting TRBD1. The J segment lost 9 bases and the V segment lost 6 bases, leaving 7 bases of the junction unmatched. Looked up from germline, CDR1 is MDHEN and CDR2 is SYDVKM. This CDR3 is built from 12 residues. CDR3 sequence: CASSLDRGWQYF. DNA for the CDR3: TGTGCCAGCAGCCTAGACAGGGGTTGGCAGTACTTC.

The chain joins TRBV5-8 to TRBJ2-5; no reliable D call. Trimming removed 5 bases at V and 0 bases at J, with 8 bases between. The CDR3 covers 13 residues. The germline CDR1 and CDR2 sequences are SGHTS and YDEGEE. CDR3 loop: CASRETYQETQYF. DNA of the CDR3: TGTGCCAGCAGGGAGACATACCAAGAGACCCAGTACTTC.

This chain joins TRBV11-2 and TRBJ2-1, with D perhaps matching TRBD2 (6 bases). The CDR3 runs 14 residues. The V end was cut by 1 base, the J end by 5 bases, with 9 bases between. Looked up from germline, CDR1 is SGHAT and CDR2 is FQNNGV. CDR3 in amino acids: CASSLVREDNEQFF. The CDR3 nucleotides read TGTGCCAGCAGCTTAGTAAGGGAGGACAATGAGCAGTTCTTC.

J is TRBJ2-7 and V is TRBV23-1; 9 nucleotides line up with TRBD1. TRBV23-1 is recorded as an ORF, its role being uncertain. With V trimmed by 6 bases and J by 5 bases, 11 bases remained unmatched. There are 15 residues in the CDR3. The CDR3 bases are TGCGCCAGCAGGTACAGGGGGCAATTGTTCGACGAGCAGTACTTC. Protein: CASRYRGQLFDEQYF.

The CDR3 nucleotides are TGTGCCAGCAGTTTCGAAGGGGGCACTAATGAAAAACTGTTTTTT. It encodes CASSFEGGTNEKLFF. The chain recombines TRBV27 with TRBJ1-4, with 7 bases identical to TRBD1. The germline V gene encodes CDR1 MNHEY and CDR2 SMNVEV (reference sequence). The CDR3 is 15 residues long. Trimming at V came to 3 bases and at J to 2 bases, leaving 3 bases not matched to a gene.

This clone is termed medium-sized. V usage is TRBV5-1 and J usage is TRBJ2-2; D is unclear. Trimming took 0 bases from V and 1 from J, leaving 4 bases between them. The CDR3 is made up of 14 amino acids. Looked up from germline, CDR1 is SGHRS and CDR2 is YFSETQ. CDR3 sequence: CASSLAGNTGELFF. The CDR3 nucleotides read TGCGCCAGCAGCTTGGCGGGGAACACCGGGGAGCTGTTTTTT.

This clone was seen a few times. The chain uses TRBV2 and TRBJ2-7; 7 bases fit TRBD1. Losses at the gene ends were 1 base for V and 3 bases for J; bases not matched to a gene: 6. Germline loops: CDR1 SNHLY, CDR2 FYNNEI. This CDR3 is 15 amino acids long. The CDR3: CASSEGGGYRYEQYF. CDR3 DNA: TGTGCCAGCAGTGAAGGAGGGGGCTATCGCTACGAGCAGTACTTC.

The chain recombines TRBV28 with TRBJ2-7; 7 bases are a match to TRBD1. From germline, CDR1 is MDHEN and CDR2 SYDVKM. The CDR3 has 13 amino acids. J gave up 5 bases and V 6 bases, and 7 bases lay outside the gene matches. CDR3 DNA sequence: TGTGCCAGCAGACTCGACAGGGTGGACGAGCAGTACTTC. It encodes CASRLDRVDEQYF.

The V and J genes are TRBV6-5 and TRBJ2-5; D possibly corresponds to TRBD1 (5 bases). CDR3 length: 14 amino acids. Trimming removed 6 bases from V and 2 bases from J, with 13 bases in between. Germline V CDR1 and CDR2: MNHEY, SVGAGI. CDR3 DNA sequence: TGTGCCAGCAGACTCAGGGTCGGGCAAGAGACCCAGTACTTC. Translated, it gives CASRLRVGQETQYF.

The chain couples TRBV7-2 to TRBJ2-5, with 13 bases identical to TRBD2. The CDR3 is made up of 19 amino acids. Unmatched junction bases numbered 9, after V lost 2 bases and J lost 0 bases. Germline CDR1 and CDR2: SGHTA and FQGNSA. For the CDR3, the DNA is TGTGCCAGCAGCTTAAATGTACTAGCGGGGGGGCCAGACCAAGAGACCCAGTACTTC. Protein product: CASSLNVLAGGPDQETQYF.

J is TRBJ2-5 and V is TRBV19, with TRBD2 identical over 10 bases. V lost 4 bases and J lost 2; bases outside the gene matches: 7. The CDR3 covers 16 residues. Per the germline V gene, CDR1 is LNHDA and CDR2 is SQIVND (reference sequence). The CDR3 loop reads CASSSHIAGGQETQYF. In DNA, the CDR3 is TGTGCCAGTAGTAGTCATATAGCGGGGGGTCAAGAGACCCAGTACTTC.

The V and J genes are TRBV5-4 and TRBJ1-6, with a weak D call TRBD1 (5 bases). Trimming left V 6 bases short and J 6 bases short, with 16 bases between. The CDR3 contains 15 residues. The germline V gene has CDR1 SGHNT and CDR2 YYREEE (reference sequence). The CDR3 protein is CASTPGTGPNSPLHF. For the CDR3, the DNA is TGTGCCAGCACCCCAGGGACGGGGCCTAATTCACCCCTCCACTTT.

The CDR3 reads CAIREGWFSYEQYF. The DNA of the CDR3 is TGTGCCATCAGGGAGGGGTGGTTTTCCTACGAGCAGTACTTC. V gene TRBV10-3 combines with J gene TRBJ2-7; D perhaps matches TRBD2 (6 bases). CDR1 and CDR2 from the germline V gene are ENHRY and SYGVKD. This CDR3 region has 14 residues. Between the trimmed V and J ends, which lost 6 bases and 1 base, there was a span of 13 bases.

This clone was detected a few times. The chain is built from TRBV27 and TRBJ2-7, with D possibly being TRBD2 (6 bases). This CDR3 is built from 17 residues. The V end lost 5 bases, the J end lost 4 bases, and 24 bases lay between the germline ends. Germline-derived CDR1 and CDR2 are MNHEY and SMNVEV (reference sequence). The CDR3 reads CASSPLPQRTGEYEQYF. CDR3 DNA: TGTGCCAGCAGTCCTCTACCGCAAAGGACGGGGGAATACGAGCAGTACTTC.

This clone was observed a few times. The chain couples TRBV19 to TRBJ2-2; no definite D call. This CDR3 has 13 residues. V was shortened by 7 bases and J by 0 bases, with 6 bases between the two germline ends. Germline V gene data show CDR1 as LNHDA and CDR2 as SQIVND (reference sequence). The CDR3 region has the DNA TGTGCCAGTATGGCACCGAACACCGGGGAGCTGTTTTTT. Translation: CASMAPNTGELFF.

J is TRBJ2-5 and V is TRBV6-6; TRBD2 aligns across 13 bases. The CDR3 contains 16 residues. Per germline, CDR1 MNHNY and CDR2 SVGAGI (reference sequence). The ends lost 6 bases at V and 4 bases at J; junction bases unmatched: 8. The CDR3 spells CASSDPRLAGGETQYF. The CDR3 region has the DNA TGTGCCAGCAGCGACCCTAGACTAGCGGGAGGAGAGACCCAGTACTTC.

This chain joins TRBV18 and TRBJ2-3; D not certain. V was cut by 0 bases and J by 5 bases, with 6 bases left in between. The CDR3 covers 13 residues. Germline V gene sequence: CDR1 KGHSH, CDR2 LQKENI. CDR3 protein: CASSPPSLDTQYF. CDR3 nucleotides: TGTGCCAGCTCACCACCGTCGTTAGATACGCAGTATTTT.

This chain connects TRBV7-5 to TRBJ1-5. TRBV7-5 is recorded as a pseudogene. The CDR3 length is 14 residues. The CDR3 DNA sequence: TGTGCCAGCAGCTTAGAAGGCTCCAATCAGCCCCAGCATTTT. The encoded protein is CASSLEGSNQPQHF.

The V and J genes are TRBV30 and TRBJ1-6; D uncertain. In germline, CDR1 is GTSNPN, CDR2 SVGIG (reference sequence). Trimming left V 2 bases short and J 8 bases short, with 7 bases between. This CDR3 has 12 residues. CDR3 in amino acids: CAWSIWDSPLHF. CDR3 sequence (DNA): TGTGCCTGGAGTATATGGGATTCACCCCTCCACTTT.

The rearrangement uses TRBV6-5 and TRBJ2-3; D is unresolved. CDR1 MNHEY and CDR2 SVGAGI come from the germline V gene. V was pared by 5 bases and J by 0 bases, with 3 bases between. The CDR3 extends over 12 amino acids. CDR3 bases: TGTGCCAGCAGTCTGAGCACAGATACGCAGTATTTT. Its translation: CASSLSTDTQYF.

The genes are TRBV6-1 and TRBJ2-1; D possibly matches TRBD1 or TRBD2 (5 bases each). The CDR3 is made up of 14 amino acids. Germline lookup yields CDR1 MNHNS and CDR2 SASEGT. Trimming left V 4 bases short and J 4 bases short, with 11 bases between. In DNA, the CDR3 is TGTGCCAGCAGTGCGAGGGGACCTTACAATGAGCAGTTCTTC. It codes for CASSARGPYNEQFF.

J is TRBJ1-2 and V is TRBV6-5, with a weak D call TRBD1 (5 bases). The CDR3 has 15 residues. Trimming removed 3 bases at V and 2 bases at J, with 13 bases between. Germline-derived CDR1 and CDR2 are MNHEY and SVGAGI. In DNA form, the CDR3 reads TGTGCCAGCAGTTATACCGGGACCGTGAACTATGGCTACACCTTC. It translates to CASSYTGTVNYGYTF.

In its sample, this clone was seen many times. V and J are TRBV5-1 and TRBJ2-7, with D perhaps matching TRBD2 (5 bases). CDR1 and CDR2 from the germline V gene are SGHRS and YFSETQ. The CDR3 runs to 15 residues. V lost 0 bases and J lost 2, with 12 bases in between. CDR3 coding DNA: TGCGCCAGCAGCTTGGCCGTGACTAACGCCTACGAGCAGTACTTC. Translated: CASSLAVTNAYEQYF.

CDR3 sequence: CASTSRTNTEAFF. The CDR3 DNA reads TGTGCCAGCACTTCTAGGACGAACACTGAAGCTTTCTTT. The chain employs TRBV6-1 and TRBJ1-1; no clear D. Deletions cut 7 bases from V and 1 base from J, with 10 bases between. CDR3 length: 13 amino acids. Per the germline V gene, CDR1 is MNHNS and CDR2 is SASEGT.

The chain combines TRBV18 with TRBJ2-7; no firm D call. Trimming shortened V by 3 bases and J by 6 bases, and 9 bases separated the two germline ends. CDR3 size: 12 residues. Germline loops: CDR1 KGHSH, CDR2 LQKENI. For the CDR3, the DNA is TGTGCCAGCTCACCCGACGCCCCCGAGCAGTACTTC. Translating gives CASSPDAPEQYF.

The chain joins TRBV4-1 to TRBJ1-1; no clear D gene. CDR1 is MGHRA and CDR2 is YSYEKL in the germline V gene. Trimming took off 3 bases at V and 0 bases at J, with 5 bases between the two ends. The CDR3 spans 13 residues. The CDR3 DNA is TGCGCCAGCAGCCAGGAAATGAACACTGAAGCTTTCTTT. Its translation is CASSQEMNTEAFF.